A single sample gave rise to the 15 T cell receptor beta chains below, sequenced in a study of B cell selection in AIRE deficiency. Sorted regulatory T cells were CD4-positive, CD25-high and CD127-low or negative. TCRdb's table, derived via immunoSEQ multiplex PCR, lists solely in-frame clones and lacks some. The table includes about 21,000 clones, about 94% detected once. Material: Tregs sorted from PBMCs. These receptors were taken from a human donor with AIRE deficiency.

This chain links TRBV28 with TRBJ2-7; 10 bases are shared with TRBD2. Germline lookup yields CDR1 MDHEN and CDR2 SYDVKM. J lost 7 bases, V lost 2 bases, and 5 bases had no gene match. CDR3 length: 14 residues. The CDR3 spells CASSLPAGGGEQYF. The CDR3 bases are TGTGCCAGCAGTTTACCAGCGGGAGGGGGGGAGCAGTACTTC.

The rearrangement uses TRBV4-1 and TRBJ2-1; D not resolved. CDR1 is MGHRA, CDR2 YSYEKL, per germline. V was clipped by 0 bases and J by 10 bases, with 13 bases between them. The CDR3 has 14 amino acids. The CDR3 sequence: CASSQDLGRTEQFF. The DNA of the CDR3 is TGCGCCAGCAGCCAAGATTTAGGCCGGACGGAGCAGTTCTTC.

This clone was observed a handful of times. The chain recombines TRBV28 with TRBJ1-4, with D possibly being TRBD1 (5 bases). There are 12 residues in the CDR3. With 6 bases removed from V and 10 bases from J, the gap between germline ends came to 12 bases. CDR1 and CDR2 from the germline V gene are MDHEN and SYDVKM. The CDR3 loop reads CASRRSGGKLFF. In DNA form, the CDR3 reads TGTGCCAGCAGGCGGTCCGGGGGAAAACTGTTTTTT.

The V call is TRBV4-1, the J call TRBJ2-3, with D uncertain. V lost 0 bases to trimming and J lost 4 bases, with 8 bases between them. The CDR3 extends over 14 amino acids. CDR1 and CDR2 from the germline V gene are MGHRA and YSYEKL. As DNA, the CDR3 is TGCGCCAGCAGCCAAGATCATGTATCAGATACGCAGTATTTT. Translating it yields CASSQDHVSDTQYF.

The chain is built from TRBV21-1 and TRBJ2-3; TRBD2, the table's D call, lacks a check against the DNA. TRBV21-1 constitutes a pseudogene. The CDR3 has 15 residues. CDR3 protein: CASSIRLAGTDTQYF. Here the CDR3 DNA reads TGTGCCAGCAGCATTCGACTAGCGGGCACAGATACGCAGTATTTT.

The chain has TRBV15 and TRBJ2-7; unclear D gene. CDR3 length: 15 residues. V was trimmed by 0 bases and J by 0 bases, leaving 9 bases between them. Germline V CDR1 and CDR2: LNHNV, YYDKDF (reference sequence). CDR3 region: CATSREPAISYEQYF. DNA for the CDR3: TGTGCCACCAGCAGAGAGCCAGCGATCTCCTACGAGCAGTACTTC.

The chain links TRBV5-4 to TRBJ2-7; 11 positions agree with TRBD2. This CDR3 contains 16 residues. V shed 4 bases, J shed 4 bases, and the junction held 10 bases outside the gene matches. The germline V gene encodes CDR1 SGHNT and CDR2 YYREEE (reference sequence). For the CDR3, the DNA is TGTGCCAGCAGCCGGGGACTAGCGGAGGCTATATACGAGCAGTACTTC. It is translated as CASSRGLAEAIYEQYF.

The CDR3 reads CASSFTAGFSGNTIYF. The CDR3 nucleotides read TGTGCCAGTAGTTTCACCGCCGGCTTCTCTGGAAACACCATATATTTT. V usage is TRBV19 and J usage is TRBJ1-3, with D unresolved. CDR1 is LNHDA and CDR2 is SQIVND in the germline V gene (reference sequence). V was pared by 5 bases and J by 0 bases, with 14 bases between. There are 16 residues in the CDR3. The whole variable domain, remainder taken from reference TRBV19 and TRBJ1-3, is DGGITQSPKYLFRKEGQNVTLSCEQNLNHDAMYWYRQDPGQGLRLIYYSQIVNDFQKGDIAEGYSVSREKKESFPLTVTSAQKNPTAFYLCASSFTAGFSGNTIYFGEGSWLTVV.

V and J are TRBV7-9 and TRBJ1-6; TRBD1 is a possible D gene (6 bases). This CDR3 spans 15 amino acids. Germline assignment: CDR1 SEHNR and CDR2 FQNEAQ (reference sequence). Trimming shortened V by 0 bases and J by 3 bases, and 6 bases separated the two germline ends. The CDR3: CASSLAGGYNSPLHF. CDR3 sequence (DNA): TGTGCCAGCAGCTTAGCAGGGGGCTATAATTCACCCCTCCACTTT.

The V gene is TRBV5-1, the J gene TRBJ1-1, with unresolved D. The germline gives CDR1 SGHRS, CDR2 YFSETQ. V lost 4 bases and J 4 bases, leaving 20 bases between the germline ends. This CDR3 spans 16 amino acids. This CDR3 reads CASSPAEWVQLTEAFF. The CDR3 bases are TGCGCCAGCAGCCCCGCCGAGTGGGTTCAGCTCACTGAAGCTTTCTTT.

V is TRBV5-1 and J is TRBJ2-7; D unresolved. There are 14 residues in the CDR3. Germline V gene sequence: CDR1 SGHRS, CDR2 YFSETQ. V gave up 2 bases and J gave up 5 bases, with 14 bases separating them. The CDR3 bases are TGCGCCAGCAGCTTCCGAGGTTCTCCTAACGAGCAGTACTTC. The encoded protein is CASSFRGSPNEQYF.

This sequence joins TRBV6-5 and TRBJ2-5; D could derive from TRBD1 or TRBD2 (5 bases each). V lost 3 bases and J lost 7, with 15 bases in between. Germline-derived CDR1 and CDR2 are MNHEY and SVGAGI. The CDR3 runs to 14 residues. CDR3 amino acids: CASSYWGSGMTQYF. DNA of the CDR3: TGTGCCAGCAGTTATTGGGGGTCCGGTATGACCCAGTACTTC.

J is TRBJ2-7 and V is TRBV6-9; D ambiguous. The CDR3 extends over 11 amino acids. CDR1 and CDR2 from the germline V gene are MNHGY and SVAAGI. Trimming shortened V by 3 bases and J by 3 bases, and 3 bases separated the two germline ends. The CDR3 here is CASSYRYEQYF. The CDR3 DNA follows: TGTGCCAGCAGTTACCGCTACGAGCAGTACTTC.

The chain has TRBV5-6 and TRBJ2-7; D gene unclear. Germline V gives CDR1 SGHDT, CDR2 YYEEEE. Deletions cut 3 bases from V and 0 bases from J, with 16 bases between. This CDR3 is built from 16 residues. The CDR3 region is CASSYQVAGISYEQYF. Written as DNA, the CDR3 is TGTGCCAGCAGCTACCAAGTAGCAGGAATCTCCTACGAGCAGTACTTC.

The chain recombines TRBV5-1 with TRBJ1-1, with 9 bases fitting TRBD1. The CDR3 length is 14 residues. Trimming took 3 bases from V and 1 from J; bases not matched to a gene: 1. Germline assignment: CDR1 SGHRS and CDR2 YFSETQ. CDR3 nucleotide sequence: TGCGCCAGCAGCTGGGACAGGGCGAACACTGAAGCTTTCTTT. It yields the protein CASSWDRANTEAFF.